These T cell receptor beta chains were read from a single sample in a study of graft-versus-host responses after intestinal transplantation. The repertoire was sequenced with immunoSEQ multiplex PCR; TCRdb's copy has only in-frame clones and lacks some. The sample includes around 90,000 clones, 85% to 95% of them seen just once. Their specific antigens are unknown. The sequencing here drew on unstimulated CD8+ T cells sorted from spleen or lymph node cells, taken before transplant. Receptor source: a human donor who was the organ donor for an intestinal transplant. The CDR3 runs from the conserved cysteine through the conserved F or W. Fields, in order: J gene, V gene, clone size, D gene, CDR3 DNA, CDR3 protein. The D gene is left open where the match is weak. Only some rows state a clone size, as once, few, many or a class for expanded clones.

>TRBJ2-7|TRBV7-9|.|TRBD1
TGTGCCAGCAGCCTAAACCGGGACAGGCCGTCAGACGAGCAGTACTTC
CASSLNRDRPSDEQYF
>TRBJ2-1|TRBV5-4|.|.
TGTGCCAGCAGCTTGGCCGGGACTTTCCCCTACAATGAGCAGTTCTTC
CASSLAGTFPYNEQFF
>TRBJ1-6|TRBV13|once|TRBD1
TGTGCCAGCAGCTTCGGACAGGGAGTTTCACCCCTCCACTTT
CASSFGQGVSPLHF
>TRBJ1-1|TRBV10-3|.|.
TGTGCCATCAGTGAGTCTCCCACATACACTGAAGCTTTCTTT
CAISESPTYTEAFF
>TRBJ2-3|TRBV7-2|.|TRBD2
TGTGCCAGCAGCATCCTAGCGGGAGGCTCAGATACGCAGTATTTT
CASSILAGGSDTQYF
>TRBJ2-7|TRBV30|.|.
TGTGCCTGGGAGGGCCCGCCCGTCTACGAGCAGTACTTC
CAWEGPPVYEQYF
>TRBJ1-4|TRBV23-1|.|.
TGCGCCAGCAGTCAATCTTGGGCAGGAGGCCTAAATGAAAAACTGTTTTTT
CASSQSWAGGLNEKLFF
>TRBJ2-2|TRBV29-1|.|.
TGCAGCGTTGAAGATACAGGGATGAACACCGGGGAGCTGTTTTTT
CSVEDTGMNTGELFF
>TRBJ2-1|TRBV27|.|TRBD1
TGTGCCAGCAGTTTAGGGACAGGGCCTCTCAATGAGCAGTTCTTC
CASSLGTGPLNEQFF
>TRBJ2-6|TRBV5-6|.|.
TGTGCCAGCAGCTTCACATCTGGGGCCAACGTCCTGACTTTC
CASSFTSGANVLTF
>TRBJ2-5|TRBV7-9|.|.
TGTGCCAGCAGCTTAGGAAGGAGGCAAGAGACCCAGTACTTC
CASSLGRRQETQYF
>TRBJ2-7|TRBV19|.|TRBD2
TGTGCCAGTGGTGCGGGGGTACCTTACGAGCAGTACTTC
CASGAGVPYEQYF
>TRBJ2-7|TRBV6-5|.|TRBD2
TGTGCCAGCAGTTACCTTTCGGCGGGGGGTCCATACGAGCAGTACTTC
CASSYLSAGGPYEQYF
>TRBJ1-6|TRBV11-3|.|.
TGTGCCAGCAGCCCGACCCCCTCGGGGGTGAATTCACCCCTCCACTTT
CASSPTPSGVNSPLHF
>TRBJ2-5|TRBV27|.|.
TGTGCCAGCGGCCGAGGAGAGACCCAGTACTTC
CASGRGETQYF
>TRBJ2-7|TRBV7-3|.|.
TGTGCCAGCAGCCTGCTAGGTAACTACGAGCAGTACTTC
CASSLLGNYEQYF
>TRBJ2-2|TRBV6-1|.|.
TGTGCCACCGTCTCAGGGTTGTCCGGGGAGCTGTTTTTT
CATVSGLSGELFF
>TRBJ2-3|TRBV13|.|.
TGTGCCAGCAGCGCCCCTCCGGGGGAATTCCCAGATACGCAGTATTTT
CASSAPPGEFPDTQYF
>TRBJ2-5|TRBV4-1|once|.
TGCGCCAGCAGCCAACGGGTCCGGGAGACCCAGTACTTC
CASSQRVRETQYF
>TRBJ2-3|TRBV7-3|.|TRBD2
TGTGCCAGCAGCACTTTGGGACTAGCACCAGATACGCAGTATTTT
CASSTLGLAPDTQYF
>TRBJ2-7|TRBV27|.|.
TGTGCCAGCAGTTTAGCTAGCGAGGGCTACGAGCAGTACTTC
CASSLASEGYEQYF
>TRBJ2-7|TRBV5-6|.|.
TGTGCCAGCAGCAACAGGCTCCCCCAATACGAGCAGTACTTC
CASSNRLPQYEQYF
>TRBJ2-1|TRBV4-1|few|TRBD2
TGCGCCAGCAGCCAAGATTCCGTCCTAGCGGGAGTCCCCGACGGGTACAATGAGCAGTTCTTC
CASSQDSVLAGVPDGYNEQFF
>TRBJ2-7|TRBV5-1|.|.
TGCGCCAGCAGTCCCGACTTGTCCTACGAGCAGTACTTC
CASSPDLSYEQYF
>TRBJ1-1|TRBV30|few|.
TGTGCCTGGAGTGTATCCGGGTTTTCCGCTGAAGCTTTCTTT
CAWSVSGFSAEAFF
>TRBJ2-1|TRBV27|once|TRBD1
TGTGCCAGCAGTAACATCGGGACAGGGGCGGGTGAGCAGTTCTTC
CASSNIGTGAGEQFF
>TRBJ1-1|TRBV6-1|.|.
TGTGCCCTTCGAGAGGGGGAGAGGATTGCTGAAGCTTTCTTT
CALREGERIAEAFF
>TRBJ2-5|TRBV10-2|.|.
TGCGCCAGCAGTGGGGGTTTAGAGAGATGGGGGGAAGAGACCCAGTACTTC
CASSGGLERWGEETQYF
>TRBJ2-6|TRBV6-6|.|.
TGTGCCAGCAGTGACATTTTCAACGTCCTGACTTTC
CASSDIFNVLTF
>TRBJ2-3|TRBV4-1|.|.
TGCGCCAGCAGCCAAATCCGGGGTCTCACAGATACGCAGTATTTT
CASSQIRGLTDTQYF
>TRBJ1-5|TRBV27|once|.
TGTGCCAGCAGTTTGTCCTCCAGAGGTCAGCCCCAGCATTTT
CASSLSSRGQPQHF
>TRBJ2-5|TRBV30|.|.
TGTGCCTGGAGTGTACCCCGGACTTCCGGAGGGACCCAGTACTTC
CAWSVPRTSGGTQYF
>TRBJ2-1|TRBV5-4|.|TRBD2
TGTGCCAGCAGCTTGGGAGCGGGAGGAGGGCAGTTCTTC
CASSLGAGGGQFF
>TRBJ2-1|TRBV5-4|.|.
TGTGCCAGCAGCCTGACTAGTTATGAGCAGTTCTTC
CASSLTSYEQFF
>TRBJ1-6|TRBV19|.|TRBD1
TGTGCCAGCCAGACAGGGTTGGATTCACCCCTCCACTTT
CASQTGLDSPLHF
>TRBJ2-1|TRBV4-1|.|TRBD2
TGCGCCAGCAGCCAAGCGTCGGGACTAGCAGGTGAGCAGTTCTTC
CASSQASGLAGEQFF
>TRBJ1-6|TRBV9|.|.
TGTGCCAGCAGCGTCTCGAGCTCCTATAATTCACCCCTCCACTTT
CASSVSSSYNSPLHF
>TRBJ2-1|TRBV6-5|.|TRBD1
TGTGCCAGCACCACGGGACAGGGACCCCACAATGAGCAGTTCTTC
CASTTGQGPHNEQFF
>TRBJ2-7|TRBV10-2|once|TRBD1
TGCGCCAGCAGCGTTCCGGGACAGGGGGATCAGGAGCAGTACTTC
CASSVPGQGDQEQYF
>TRBJ1-1|TRBV5-4|once|TRBD1
TGTGCCAGCACCTGGCAGGGGGCGGCGACTGAAGCTTTCTTT
CASTWQGAATEAFF
>TRBJ2-7|TRBV19|once|.
TGTGCCAGTCAAGCAGGGGTCTCCTCCTACGAGCAGTACTTC
CASQAGVSSYEQYF
>TRBJ1-6|TRBV28|.|TRBD1
TGTGCCAGCAGTTTTTTAGGGGGCGCTGGTATCTCACCCCTCCACTTT
CASSFLGGAGISPLHF
>TRBJ2-1|TRBV16|.|.
TGTGCCAGCAGCCAATCAGCAAATGAGCAGTTCTTC
CASSQSANEQFF